Shown below are 5 T cell receptor beta chains from a single sample sequenced in a study of T cells after yellow fever vaccination. TCRdb re-called the 5' RACE reads through MiXCR, storing one row per CDR3 protein. The profile shows 510,000 or so distinct CDR3 sequences, about 19% of them singletons. Here the sequenced sample was PBMCs, taken 15 days after the yellow fever booster vaccination. The receptor source for this set is a man under 40 who received the YFV17D yellow fever vaccine.

V is TRBV12-3 or TRBV12-4 and J is TRBJ2-5; 15 positions agree with TRBD2. The CDR3 spans 17 residues. The junction had 6 bases not matched to a gene; V was cut back by 3 bases and J by 4 bases. The CDR3 loop is CASSFPGLAGGLETQYF. The CDR3 coding sequence is TGTGCCAGCAGTTTCCCGGGACTAGCGGGAGGATTAGAGACCCAGTACTTC.

This CDR3 is CASSHRASGSRGHGTDTQYF. The CDR3 nucleotides read TGTGCCAGCAGCCATCGGGCTAGCGGGAGTAGAGGCCACGGGACAGATACGCAGTATTTT. J is TRBJ2-3 and V is TRBV11-1; 10 bases map to TRBD2. CDR1 SGHAT and CDR2 FQDESV come from the germline V gene (reference sequence). CDR3 length: 20 residues. After removal of 5 bases from V and 3 bases from J, the junction contained 20 bases not matched to a gene.

This clonotype was picked up a small number of times. The chain carries TRBV28 and TRBJ2-3, with D perhaps matching TRBD2 (6 bases). The CDR3 contains 15 residues. CDR1 and CDR2 from the germline V gene are MDHEN and SYDVKM. V shed 3 bases and J shed 6 bases, with 16 bases lying between them. The CDR3 DNA reads TGTGCCAGCAGTTTGTTTGGTTCTGGGGGGGATACGCAGTATTTT. It is translated as CASSLFGSGGDTQYF.

This chain links TRBV7-9 with TRBJ2-7; tentatively, D is TRBD1 (6 bases). CDR3 size: 15 residues. Per germline, CDR1 SEHNR and CDR2 FQNEAQ (reference sequence). V gave up 6 bases and J gave up 2 bases, with 17 bases separating them. In nucleotides, the CDR3 is TGTGCCAGCAGTCTCAATTGGGACACGACCTACGAGCAGTACTTC. Residues: CASSLNWDTTYEQYF.

This clonotype was detected a few times. This chain joins TRBV7-9 and TRBJ2-1; a weak D match, TRBD2 (5 bases). This CDR3 contains 15 residues. The germline V gene encodes CDR1 SEHNR and CDR2 FQNEAQ (reference sequence). Deletions cut 1 base from V and 5 bases from J, with 12 bases between. CDR3 sequence reads: CASSLERRPDNEQFF. The CDR3 DNA reads TGTGCCAGCAGCTTAGAGCGGCGGCCCGACAATGAGCAGTTCTTC.